The 19 T cell receptor beta chains below were found in one sample sequenced in a study of T cells after yellow fever vaccination. MiXCR, run by TCRdb on the 5' RACE reads, gives a single entry per CDR3 protein. This table holds 600,000 to 750,000 distinct CDR3 sequences, 9% to 15% found once. Material: PBMCs, obtained on the day of the yellow fever booster vaccination. The receptors stem from a man aged 25-45 years who received the YFV17D yellow fever vaccine.

There are a few counts of this clonotype. This rearrangement joins TRBV30 to TRBJ2-1; D is possibly TRBD2 (6 bases). Trimming took 1 base from V and 5 from J, leaving 15 bases between them. The CDR3 runs 15 residues. Per the germline V gene, CDR1 is GTSNPN and CDR2 is SVGIG (reference sequence). The CDR3 DNA is TGTGCCTGGAGTGCCCTCGGGGGAGGTAACAATGAGCAGTTCTTC. It is translated as CAWSALGGGNNEQFF. Using reference TRBV30 and TRBJ2-1 for the parts outside the CDR3, the full variable domain is SQTIHQWPATLVQPVGSPLSLECTVEGTSNPNLYWYRQAAGRGLQLLFYSVGIGQISSEVPQNLSASRPQDRQFILSSKKLLLSDSGFYLCAWSALGGGNNEQFFGPGTRLTVL.

The rearrangement links TRBV7-8 to TRBJ2-3; D uncertain. V lost 5 bases and J 0 bases, leaving 21 bases between the germline ends. Germline CDR1 is SGHVS and CDR2 is FQNEAQ. The CDR3 is 18 amino acids. The CDR3 loop is CASSPNPAPRWSTDTQYF. The CDR3 DNA follows: TGTGCCAGCAGCCCAAACCCAGCTCCCCGGTGGAGCACAGATACGCAGTATTTT.

A few counts support this clonotype. The chain links TRBV11-1 to TRBJ2-3; TRBD2 matches 9 bases. Germline V gives CDR1 SGHAT, CDR2 FQDESV (reference sequence). The CDR3 spans 20 residues. V gave up 1 base and J gave up 3 bases; unmatched junction bases: 17. The CDR3 is CASSLEVSGRMFLHTDTQYF. The CDR3 DNA reads as TGTGCCAGCAGCTTAGAGGTTAGCGGGAGAATGTTTCTTCATACAGATACGCAGTATTTT.

This rearrangement joins TRBV7-2 to TRBJ1-6, with 8 bases lining up with TRBD1. V trimming: 3 bases; J trimming: 10 bases; junction bases outside the gene matches: 8. The CDR3 is 15 amino acids. Germline-derived CDR1 and CDR2 are SGHTA and FQGNSA. CDR3 bases: TGTGCCAGCAGCTTTGCCAGGGGGCGAGGGTCACCCCTCCACTTT. Translated: CASSFARGRGSPLHF. Based on the CDR3 plus reference TRBV7-2 and TRBJ1-6, the full variable domain is GAGVSQSPSNKVTEKGKDVELRCDPISGHTALYWYRQSLGQGLEFLIYFQGNSAPDKSGLPSDRFSAERTGGSVSTLTIQRTQQEDSAVYLCASSFARGRGSPLHFGNGTRLTVT.

The chain has TRBV5-8 and TRBJ2-2; no clear D gene. CDR1 is SGHTS, CDR2 YDEGEE, per germline. The V end was cut by 1 base, the J end by 3 bases, with 16 bases between. This CDR3 spans 17 amino acids. Here the CDR3 reads CASSLSSYRVDTGELFF. The CDR3 DNA reads TGTGCCAGCAGCTTGAGCTCATACCGGGTTGACACCGGGGAGCTGTTTTTT.

V gene TRBV20-1 combines with J gene TRBJ1-1; D gene ambiguous. Per germline, CDR1 DFQATT and CDR2 SNEGSKA (reference sequence). Trimming left V 6 bases short and J 0 bases short, with 11 bases between. The CDR3 extends over 13 amino acids. The CDR3 nucleotides are TGCAGTGCCCCGCGGCAGGTGAACACTGAAGCTTTCTTT. It codes for CSAPRQVNTEAFF.

This clonotype was seen ten or more times. The rearrangement links TRBV24-1 to TRBJ1-2; 8 bases are a match to TRBD1. The germline V gene has CDR1 KGHDR and CDR2 SFDVKD. The CDR3 runs 15 residues. With V trimmed by 5 bases and J by 7 bases, 11 bases remained unmatched. The CDR3 coding sequence is TGTGCCACCAGTGGGCCCGGGACAGGACTCGCTGGCTACACCTTC. As protein: CATSGPGTGLAGYTF.

This chain joins TRBV9 and TRBJ2-7; 9 nucleotides align to TRBD2. V lost 2 bases, J lost 3 bases, and 6 bases stayed unmatched. Germline values: CDR1 SGDLS, CDR2 YYNGEE. The CDR3 loop spans 15 amino acids. The CDR3 protein is CASSVGTSQIYEQYF. The CDR3 DNA is TGTGCCAGCAGCGTGGGGACTAGCCAGATCTACGAGCAGTACTTC.

This rearrangement joins TRBV7-9 to TRBJ2-2; TRBD2 matches 10 bases. In germline, CDR1 is SEHNR, CDR2 FQNEAQ (reference sequence). The CDR3 has 17 amino acids. With V trimmed by 6 bases and J by 1 base, 8 bases remained unmatched. CDR3 DNA: TGTGCCAGCAGATTCCGGACTAGCGGATTGAACACCGGGGAGCTGTTTTTT. This sequence encodes CASRFRTSGLNTGELFF.

This clonotype turned up a few times. The rearrangement uses TRBV19 and TRBJ1-3, with 7 nucleotides matching TRBD1. The CDR3 loop spans 15 amino acids. Losses at the gene ends were 4 bases for V and 2 bases for J; bases not matched to a gene: 5. The germline V gene encodes CDR1 LNHDA and CDR2 SQIVND (reference sequence). This CDR3 reads CASSTSGTAGNTIYF. The CDR3, as DNA: TGTGCCAGTAGTACCTCCGGGACAGCTGGAAACACCATATATTTT.

This clonotype was seen a handful of times. The rearrangement joins TRBV10-3 to TRBJ2-1, with a possible D match to TRBD2 (5 bases). Germline-derived CDR1 and CDR2 are ENHRY and SYGVKD. This CDR3 comprises 13 residues. V shed 6 bases and J shed 3 bases, with 9 bases lying between them. The CDR3 loop is CAISSDYYNEQFF. CDR3 in DNA: TGTGCCATCAGCAGCGACTACTACAATGAGCAGTTCTTC.

Only a few counts were recorded for this clonotype. J is TRBJ2-7 and V is TRBV7-2, with TRBD2 matching over 8 bases. This CDR3 comprises 15 residues. From germline, CDR1 is SGHTA and CDR2 FQGNSA. V trimming: 2 bases; J trimming: 0 bases; junction bases outside the gene matches: 3. The CDR3 coding sequence is TGTGCCAGCAGCTTAATAGCGGGGCGCTCCTACGAGCAGTACTTC. This translates into CASSLIAGRSYEQYF.

The chain couples TRBV6-5 to TRBJ1-1; D gene unclear. Per germline, CDR1 MNHEY and CDR2 SVGAGI. The CDR3 sequence is 16 residues long. V was clipped by 0 bases and J by 1 base, with 12 bases between them. The CDR3 DNA sequence: TGTGCCAGCAGTTACTCCTCACGGCCGGCGAACACTGAAGCTTTCTTT. Translating gives CASSYSSRPANTEAFF.

CDR3 nucleotide sequence: TGTGCCAGCAGCTTGTCCGGGACATCTCACTACGAGCAGTACTTC. Its translation: CASSLSGTSHYEQYF. V and J are TRBV5-4 and TRBJ2-7; D might be TRBD1 (6 bases). The V and J ends lost 1 base and 3 bases respectively, with 14 bases between them. This CDR3 spans 15 amino acids. CDR1 SGHNT and CDR2 YYREEE come from the germline V gene (reference sequence). The variable domain in full, with the rest retrieved from reference TRBV5-4 and TRBJ2-7, is ETGVTQSPTHLIKTRGQQVTLRCSSQSGHNTVSWYQQALGQGPQFIFQYYREEENGRGNFPPRFSGLQFPNYSSELNVNALELDDSALYLCASSLSGTSHYEQYFGPGTRLTVT.

This clonotype was seen a few times. The rearrangement uses TRBV9 and TRBJ2-7, with 8 nucleotides matching TRBD2. The CDR3 is 12 residues long. The ends lost 10 bases at V and 5 bases at J; junction bases unmatched: 8. Germline V gene data show CDR1 as SGDLS and CDR2 as YYNGEE. The CDR3 bases are TGTGCCGGTAGCGGGACCACCCACGAGCAGTACTTC. Protein: CAGSGTTHEQYF.

The chain is built from TRBV7-2 and TRBJ2-5, with TRBD2 matching over 11 bases. V was pared by 1 base and J by 3 bases, with 4 bases of the junction left unmatched. This CDR3 is 16 amino acids long. Germline assignment: CDR1 SGHTA and CDR2 FQGNSA. This chain's CDR3 is CASSLVALAGEETQYF. CDR3 coding DNA: TGTGCCAGCAGCTTAGTAGCACTAGCGGGGGAAGAGACCCAGTACTTC.

This clonotype was counted ten times or more. This chain connects TRBV4-3 to TRBJ2-1, with D possibly being TRBD1 (5 bases). V shed 1 base and J shed 9 bases, with 13 bases lying between them. The CDR3 runs 14 residues. Germline V gene lookup returns CDR1 LGHNA and CDR2 YSLEER. The CDR3 is CASSQGKHGAEQFF. CDR3 sequence (DNA): TGCGCCAGCAGCCAAGGGAAGCATGGGGCTGAGCAGTTCTTC.

This clonotype was seen many times. The chain has TRBV10-2 and TRBJ2-2; D uncertain. Between the trimmed V and J ends, which lost 6 bases and 0 bases, there was a span of 5 bases. CDR3 size: 13 residues. The germline V gene has CDR1 WSHSY and CDR2 SAAADI. The DNA of the CDR3 is TGCGCCAGCAGGGGCGCGAACACCGGGGAGCTGTTTTTT. It translates to CASRGANTGELFF.

This clonotype was detected a few times. The chain links TRBV12-3 or TRBV12-4 to TRBJ2-7; D perhaps matches TRBD1 (5 bases). The V end was cut by 7 bases, the J end by 5 bases, with 18 bases between. The CDR3 runs to 14 residues. CDR3 sequence reads: CASKSRVDWDEQYF. The CDR3 nucleotides read TGTGCCAGCAAAAGCAGGGTCGATTGGGACGAGCAGTACTTC.